One sample yielded the 7 T cell receptor beta chains listed below, sequenced in a study of cytomegalovirus exposure and HLA in healthy donors. Only in-frame clones appear in the TCRdb table, and some are missing; sequencing was by immunoSEQ multiplex PCR. Among approximately 70,000 clones, around 93% were seen once, and the ten largest hold approximately 0.99%. The sample consisted of PBMCs. These receptors were collected from a young woman in good health and CMV-seronegative.

The genes are TRBV18 and TRBJ2-7; D gene ambiguous. CDR1 and CDR2 from the germline V gene are KGHSH and LQKENI. The CDR3 consists of 14 residues. Trimming left V 4 bases short and J 2 bases short, with 12 bases between. The chain's CDR3 is CASSQTTQAYEQYF. The DNA for the CDR3 is TGTGCCAGCTCACAAACGACACAAGCCTACGAGCAGTACTTC.

The chain recombines TRBV7-9 with TRBJ2-1; 10 bases are shared with TRBD2. The CDR3 is 15 residues long. From germline, CDR1 is SEHNR and CDR2 FQNEAQ (reference sequence). The junction had 5 bases not matched to a gene; V was cut back by 5 bases and J by 4 bases. The CDR3 DNA is TGTGCCAGCAGCCCTCCGGGACTAGCGTACAATGAGCAGTTCTTC. As protein: CASSPPGLAYNEQFF.

This rearrangement joins TRBV5-6 to TRBJ1-2, with 9 bases aligning to TRBD1. The CDR3 runs to 14 residues. Germline loops: CDR1 SGHDT, CDR2 YYEEEE. Losses at the gene ends were 4 bases for V and 4 bases for J; bases not matched to a gene: 5. The CDR3 region is CASSLGQGTYGYTF. CDR3 bases: TGTGCCAGCAGCCTGGGACAGGGCACCTATGGCTACACCTTC. Looking up the rest from reference TRBV5-6 and TRBJ1-2 gives the full variable domain: DAGVTQSPTHLIKTRGQQVTLRCSPKSGHDTVSWYQQALGQGPQFIFQYYEEEERQRGNFPDRFSGHQFPNYSSELNVNALLLGDSALYLCASSLGQGTYGYTFGSGTRLTVV.

The V and J genes are TRBV5-4 and TRBJ1-1, with D perhaps matching TRBD1 (6 bases). The CDR3 runs 14 residues. V was cut by 5 bases and J by 3 bases, with 14 bases left in between. Germline V CDR1 and CDR2: SGHNT, YYREEE (reference sequence). The CDR3 DNA sequence: TGTGCCAGCAGGGAGCAGGGGATAGACACTGAAGCTTTCTTT. Its protein is CASREQGIDTEAFF.

This chain uses TRBV28 with TRBJ2-5, with 8 nucleotides matching TRBD2. The CDR3 has 17 amino acids. Germline values: CDR1 MDHEN, CDR2 SYDVKM. Unmatched junction bases numbered 10, after V lost 3 bases and J lost 1 base. This chain's CDR3 is CASSFQVPSGRQETQYF. CDR3 sequence (DNA): TGTGCCAGCAGTTTCCAGGTTCCTAGCGGGCGCCAAGAGACCCAGTACTTC.

The gene calls are TRBV5-6 and TRBJ1-2; 8 positions agree with TRBD1. Germline assignment: CDR1 SGHDT and CDR2 YYEEEE. The CDR3 totals 15 residues. V shed 4 bases, J shed 2 bases, and the junction held 7 bases outside the gene matches. The CDR3 DNA sequence: TGTGCCAGCAGCCTACCGGGACAGGCGAACTATGGCTACACCTTC. It yields the protein CASSLPGQANYGYTF.

The V gene is TRBV9, the J gene TRBJ2-7; 7 nucleotides match TRBD2. From germline, CDR1 is SGDLS and CDR2 YYNGEE. The J segment lost 3 bases and the V segment lost 4 bases, leaving 7 bases of the junction unmatched. The CDR3 contains 14 residues. CDR3 loop: CASSFTSDNYEQYF. The CDR3 DNA follows: TGTGCCAGCAGCTTCACTAGCGACAACTACGAGCAGTACTTC.